This T cell receptor (beta chain) was found in a study of T cell clones after liver transplantation. Study overall: TCRbeta sequencing after a pre-transplant mixed lymphocyte reaction identified graft-donor-reactive clones, later tracked in post-transplant blood.

Turning to this clone: Its antigen is undetermined.

Profiling relied on immunoSEQ multiplex PCR, and the TCRdb table lists in-frame clones only, not all of them. The repertoire holds about 120,000 clones, with approximately 90% as singletons. Overall study results and limits: Post-transplant time points were not standardized, so conclusions are preliminary. Compared with third party-reactive sequences, donor-reactive ones declined more, independent of withdrawal success.

The J segment lost 5 bases and the V segment lost 6 bases, leaving 7 bases of the junction unmatched. The CDR3 is 15 residues long. CDR1 MNHNS and CDR2 SASEGT come from the germline V gene. The genes are TRBV6-1 and TRBJ2-7; 13 bases are shared with TRBD2. Sequenced here: CD4+ T cells from blood, sampled 12 months after liver transplant. This sequence originates from a human patient who received a liver transplant. Some T cells may be supplied by the graft donor. CDR3 in amino acids: CASSPRTSGSDEQYF. The CDR3 DNA sequence: TGTGCCAGCAGCCCTAGGACTAGCGGGAGCGACGAGCAGTACTTC.